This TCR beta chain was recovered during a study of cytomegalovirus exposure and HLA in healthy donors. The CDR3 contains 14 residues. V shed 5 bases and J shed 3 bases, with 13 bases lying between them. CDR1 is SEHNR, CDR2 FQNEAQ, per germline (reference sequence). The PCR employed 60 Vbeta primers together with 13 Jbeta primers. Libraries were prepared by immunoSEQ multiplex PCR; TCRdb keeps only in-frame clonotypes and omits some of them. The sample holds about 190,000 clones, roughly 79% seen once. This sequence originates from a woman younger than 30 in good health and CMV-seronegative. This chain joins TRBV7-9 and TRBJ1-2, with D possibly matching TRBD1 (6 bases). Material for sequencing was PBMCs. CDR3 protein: CASSQQQGYYGYTF. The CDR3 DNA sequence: TGTGCCAGCAGCCAACAACAGGGATACTATGGCTACACCTTC.